The clone carrying this T cell receptor beta chain has a handful of counts. Its antigen is unidentified. The time point denotes: healthy volunteer bleed at 6 weeks. The authors' total RNA extraction used unfractionated whole blood. The source of the sample is a study of human T cells and chemical hapten exposure. Whole-study findings and limits: There was no change with DPC sensitization in TCRs above 1 in 1000 frequency.

The study used a library that attached unique molecular identifiers to individual cDNA molecules. TCRdb reprocessed the RACE reads via MiXCR and lists one record per CDR3 protein. The data show 60,000 to 80,000 distinct CDR3 sequences, about 6% seen once. This CDR3 spans 14 amino acids. Germline V gene data show CDR1 as DFQATT and CDR2 as SNEGSKA (reference sequence). The V gene end was trimmed by 2 bases and the J gene end by 10 bases; junction bases not matched to a gene: 11. This rearrangement joins TRBV20-1 to TRBJ2-1; 7 bases are shared with TRBD2. Sequencing was done on a sample of whole blood. The origin of this receptor is a female donor in good health. Some clones in this sample may be carry-over from other donors' samples. The CDR3 reads CSARKGLPYGEQFF. The CDR3 bases are TGCAGTGCTAGAAAGGGACTACCTTATGGGGAGCAGTTCTTC.